This TCR beta chain derives from a study of circulating and synovial CD4+ cells in juvenile arthritis. General study results and limits: Circulating pathogenic-like lymphocytes shared a substantially higher fraction of CDR3 sequences with synovium than bulk blood.

Sequencing used immunoSEQ multiplex PCR; TCRdb keeps in-frame clones, though not all of them. The table lists around 32,000 clones, roughly 95% of them singletons. Donors were patients with active juvenile idiopathic arthritis. As regards this clone: Its specificity is unknown.

Per the germline V gene, CDR1 is MDHEN and CDR2 is SYDVKM. With 10 bases removed from V and 2 bases from J, the gap between germline ends came to 15 bases. The CDR3 covers 14 residues. Material: CD4+ T cells from blood. The TCR was taken from a human donor with juvenile idiopathic arthritis. The chain recombines TRBV28 with TRBJ1-5; D is undetermined. The CDR3 region has the DNA TGTGCCACCTATACCCCCCGGGGCAATCAGCCCCAGCATTTT. Amino acid sequence: CATYTPRGNQPQHF.